This T cell receptor (beta chain) was captured in a study of cytomegalovirus exposure and HLA in healthy donors. Note on this clone: Its target is not known.

Study observations and caveats: Three chains tied to CMV proved CMV antigen-specific in vitro. Earlier analysis looked at TCR beta V segments, and most were productive about 90% or about 30% of the time. A later analysis found that most CMV-associated TCR beta chains appeared HLA-restricted. The classifier was said to identify cytomegalovirus status with high specificity and sensitivity.

PCR amplification relied on 60 Vbeta primers (plus 13 Jbeta primers). Method: immunoSEQ multiplex PCR; TCRdb's copy keeps in-frame clones and lacks some. In total, the table holds over 120,000 clones. This clonotype was obtained from a male donor in good health and CMV-seronegative. The sequenced sample consisted of PBMCs.

The CDR3 DNA reads as TGCGCCAGCAGCTTCAACTACAATGAGCAGTTCTTC. It codes for CASSFNYNEQFF. The chain links TRBV5-1 to TRBJ2-1, with D unresolved. Germline CDR1 reads SGHRS; CDR2 reads YFSETQ. Trimming stripped 2 bases from V and 3 bases from J, with 3 bases between. This CDR3 has 12 amino acids.